This T cell receptor (beta chain) derives from a study of shared clonotypes between healthy human individuals. The V and J ends lost 5 bases and 7 bases, in that order; junction bases with no gene match: 10. Germline values: CDR1 SGHTA, CDR2 FQGNSA. The CDR3 runs to 15 residues. Assay: immunoSEQ multiplex PCR; the TCRdb copy retains only in-frame clones and omits some. Among roughly 520,000 clones, approximately 95% were seen once, and the ten largest hold about 0.059%. Source material: naive CD4+ T cells sorted from blood. Subset in this sample: CD45RA+ positively selected. The V call is TRBV7-2, the J call TRBJ2-7, with TRBD2 matching over 11 bases. The TCR comes from a woman younger than 45 in good health. In DNA, the CDR3 is TGTGCCAGCAGCCCCTCACCACTAGCGGGAGTTGAGCAGTACTTC. It codes for CASSPSPLAGVEQYF.